This TCR beta chain was recovered during a study of Graves' ophthalmopathy and Graves' hyperthyroidism (dated by TCRdb to 2017 to 2018). About the full investigation: Peripheral blood was collected at initial diagnosis, prior to any treatment. In more than five hyperthyroidism patients, the T-cell repertoires found in thyroid tissue were compared with those found in blood. The 90 to 100 discovery patients were randomly split 7:3 into training and test sets. Following sample collection, hyperthyroidism patients were given methimazole at a starting dose of 30 mg daily, and ophthalmopathy patients were given high-dose intravenous methylprednisolone. An independent validation cohort comprised 18 hyperthyroidism patients and around 16 patients who later progressed from hyperthyroidism to ophthalmopathy. The study used signatures of the TCR beta repertoire to tell Graves' ophthalmopathy apart from Graves' hyperthyroidism and to predict which patients would progress to ophthalmopathy. In total, 120 to 150 blood samples were TCR-sequenced: approximately 40 ophthalmopathy, about 75 hyperthyroidism and around 17 hyperthyroidism-to-ophthalmopathy patients. To explore V-J signatures that separate ophthalmopathy from hyperthyroidism, a discovery set of around 97 patients was enrolled, consisting of about 45 with ophthalmopathy and 55 to 65 with stable hyperthyroidism.

The junction shows trimming of 4 bases on V and 4 bases on J, plus 8 bases between the germline ends. Its CDR3 holds 12 amino acids, cysteine through phenylalanine. The DNA shown is the 36-base CDR3, in frame from base 1. The ophthalmopathy patients had moderately to severely active disease, with a Clinical Activity Score of 3 or higher, a NOSPECS grade of 4 or higher, and a disease duration of less than 3 months. Patients with other autoimmune diseases, uncontrolled infections, pregnancy or lactation were excluded. Diagnosis relied on clinical symptoms, serum thyroxine, TRAb, thyroid ultrasound and orbital computed tomography. PBMCs were isolated from 10 ml of fresh peripheral blood by Ficoll-Paque density gradient centrifugation. Total RNA was extracted with Trizol reagent and quality-checked on an Agilent 2100 Bioanalyzer. TCR beta CDR3 regions were amplified from RNA transcripts for repertoire sequencing. The first round of RT-PCR was done with HTBI primers and the Qiagen OneStep RT-PCR kit, and was followed by a second round of multiplex PCR, then size selection and purification. Sequencing of the libraries was carried out on an Illumina HiSeq2000 in paired-end mode with 100 bp reads. Per the original workflow: SOAPnuke was used to process the reads, removing any read that contained adapters or uncalled bases, had a mean Phred below 15, or lacked an exact match to the constant primer or identifier. High-quality paired reads were merged with COPE v1.2.5. Unique nucleotide sequences were defined as clonotypes and aligned to IMGT TRB V, D and J references using MiTCR v1.1. Only V-J combinations with frequency above 0.0001 were analysed, covering 98% to 99.2% of repertoires. For each V-J combination, a TCR clonal expansion and chaos score was defined as the ratio of F50 clonal expansion to chaos observed in the TCRdist matrix. Welch's t-statistics and random forest were used to reduce features to 13 V-J combinations, which were fed into a naive Bayes classifier. Thyroid-blood repertoire similarity was quantified with the Morisita-Horn index. TCRdb reworked the public reads: Q25 trimming with fastp, MiXCR clone assembly, productive beta chains retained. CDR3 protein sequences are deduplicated, and each keeps its most common genes and DNA. TCRdb's processing, not the authors' own work, is the source of the V and J calls. The sample profile shows nearly 400,000 distinct CDR3 sequences; about a sixth of them were found once. The top ten constitute about 1.6% of the sample.

Many counts were recorded for this clonotype. Its target antigen remains unknown. No base qualities exist here, and no much larger clone lies one base off it. The paper's findings and limits, for the study overall: No statistical method was used to set the sample size in advance, and the investigators knew which group each participant was assigned to. In validation, the model predicted ophthalmopathy progression with about 71% sensitivity and 72.22% specificity; some twelve predicted patients were CT-confirmed with GO in a median of roughly 6.8 months. Ophthalmopathy was separated from stable hyperthyroidism by the 13-signature model with around 88% sensitivity and about 83% specificity in cross-validation and with 80%/75% in the test set. Most expanded thyroid clonotypes with a frequency above 0.001 also appeared in blood, which suggests that blood repertoires may reflect the immune response in the thyroid.

The clonotype originates from a woman aged 18-29 years with Graves' ophthalmopathy. Donor details come from another sample of the same person, matched by shared clones. The rearranged segments are TRBV12-3 or TRBV12-4 and TRBJ2-7; the D segment could be TRBD1, given 6 matching bases. What was sequenced was peripheral blood. The DNA is as follows: TGTGCCAGCAGTTCGGACAGTTACGAGCAGTACTTC. It translates as CASSSDSYEQYF.